This TCR beta chain was documented in a study of blood T cell repertoires in COVID-19. Generated by immunoSEQ multiplex PCR, the TCRdb table keeps only in-frame clones and is missing some. The repertoire holds about 440,000 clones, with more than 70% as singletons. The CDR3 sequence is 15 residues long. Trimming cost V 4 bases and J 6 bases; bases outside gene matches: 9. The V gene's germline CDR1 is SGHAT and CDR2 FQNNGV. The receptor comes from a woman between 45 and 60 years old with COVID-19, enrolled during active disease. The chain has TRBV11-2 and TRBJ2-7, with 10 bases aligning to TRBD1. Sequenced sample: peripheral blood. The CDR3 here is CASSSTGTGVFEQYF. The CDR3 bases are TGTGCCAGCAGCTCGACGGGGACAGGGGTGTTCGAGCAGTACTTC.